Listed here are 28 T cell receptor beta chains from one sample, sequenced in a study of blood T cell repertoires in COVID-19 (dated by TCRdb to 2018 to 2021). To prepare the library, the immunoSEQ multiplex PCR assay was applied. TCRdb took over this immuneACCESS table, retaining in-frame rearrangements with V and J assigned. Such tables are incomplete; in checked studies, under half of the missing clones stem from an unresolved V gene, and the remainder is unexplained. This sample gives 400,000 to 550,000 clones in total; around 89% of them show up just once. Of the sample, approximately 4.5% is held by the ten largest clones. What was sequenced was peripheral blood. The receptors shown here come from a woman aged 25 to 39 with acute or convalescent COVID-19.

V is TRBV10-3 and J is TRBJ2-6, with D perhaps assigned TRBD1 or TRBD2 (6 bases each). V shed 6 bases and J shed 4 bases, with 19 bases lying between them. CDR3 length: 17 residues. Germline values: CDR1 ENHRY, CDR2 SYGVKD. In nucleotides, the CDR3 is TGTGCCATCAGCGAGGGGGACTTACGGTCGGGGGCCAACGTCCTGACTTTC. Its protein is CAISEGDLRSGANVLTF.

This chain links TRBV10-2 with TRBJ2-7; unclear D gene. The V end was cut by 0 bases, the J end by 2 bases, with 11 bases between. The CDR3 contains 15 residues. Germline-derived CDR1 and CDR2 are WSHSY and SAAADI. The CDR3 nucleotides read TGCGCCAGCAGTGAGTCGGAGCTGAGTCCCTACGAGCAGTACTTC. Its translation is CASSESELSPYEQYF.

The CDR3 sequence: CASSAGTGSGYGYTF. The CDR3 DNA follows: TGTGCCAGCAGCGCGGGGACAGGAAGTGGCTATGGCTACACCTTC. The gene calls are TRBV5-6 and TRBJ1-2; 8 bases match TRBD1. The CDR3 spans 15 residues. Germline loops: CDR1 SGHDT, CDR2 YYEEEE. J was trimmed by 4 bases and V by 4 bases; bases with no gene match: 9.

V is TRBV5-6 and J is TRBJ1-4; the match to TRBD1 covers 9 bases. Trimming at V came to 4 bases and at J to 11 bases, leaving 3 bases not matched to a gene. The length of the CDR3 is 12 residues. The V gene's germline CDR1 is SGHDT and CDR2 YYEEEE. CDR3 coding DNA: TGTGCCAGCAGCGGGGGGACAGGGAAACTGTTTTTT. It specifies CASSGGTGKLFF.

The rearrangement links TRBV20-1 to TRBJ1-3, with TRBD1 as a possible D gene (6 bases). CDR1 and CDR2 from the germline V gene are DFQATT and SNEGSKA (reference sequence). This CDR3 has 11 amino acids. V gave up 0 bases and J gave up 11 bases, with 8 bases separating them. The CDR3 loop reads CSARDRGAIYF. In DNA form, the CDR3 reads TGCAGTGCTAGAGACAGGGGAGCCATATATTTT.

This clone is a singleton in its sample. The CDR3, as DNA: TGTGCCAGCAGCGTAGACGTCAGCTACGAGCAGTACTTC. As protein: CASSVDVSYEQYF. The chain carries TRBV9 and TRBJ2-7; D not certain. V lost 0 bases, J lost 3 bases, and 7 bases lay in between. Per germline, CDR1 SGDLS and CDR2 YYNGEE. The CDR3 extends over 13 amino acids.

The chain is built from TRBV10-1 and TRBJ2-3; D is perhaps TRBD2 (5 bases). V shed 3 bases and J shed 1 base, with 14 bases lying between them. The CDR3 is 16 residues long. In germline, CDR1 is WNHNN, CDR2 SYGVQD (reference sequence). The CDR3 coding sequence is TGCGCCAGCAGTGACGGGAATTGGGGAGGCACAGATACGCAGTATTTT. Amino acid sequence: CASSDGNWGGTDTQYF.

V and J are TRBV30 and TRBJ2-5; 15 bases line up with TRBD2. Germline loops: CDR1 GTSNPN, CDR2 SVGIG (reference sequence). The CDR3 has 15 residues. Unmatched junction bases numbered 8, after V lost 8 bases and J lost 4 bases. The chain's CDR3 is CARTSGGAGGETQYF. In DNA, the CDR3 is TGTGCCCGGACTAGCGGGGGGGCCGGTGGAGAGACCCAGTACTTC.

The sample holds one count of this clone. This chain links TRBV4-2 with TRBJ1-1, with a possible D match to TRBD1 (6 bases). The V gene's germline CDR1 is LGHNA and CDR2 YNFKEQ. The CDR3 covers 15 residues. Trimming removed 4 bases at V and 0 bases at J, with 12 bases between. Here the CDR3 reads CASSPETGMNTEAFF. DNA of the CDR3: TGTGCCAGCAGCCCCGAGACAGGAATGAACACTGAAGCTTTCTTT.

V usage is TRBV2 and J usage is TRBJ1-2; TRBD1 is a possible D gene (6 bases). The V gene lost 8 bases and the J gene lost 4 bases, with 11 bases spanning the gap. From germline, CDR1 is SNHLY and CDR2 FYNNEI. This CDR3 spans 12 amino acids. The chain's CDR3 is CASAGDLYGYTF. For the CDR3, the DNA is TGTGCCAGCGCAGGGGACCTCTATGGCTACACCTTC. Based on the CDR3 plus reference TRBV2 and TRBJ1-2, the full variable domain is EPEVTQTPSHQVTQMGQEVILRCVPISNHLYFYWYRQILGQKVEFLVSFYNNEISEKSEIFDDQFSVERPDGSNFTLKIRSTKLEDSAMYFCASAGDLYGYTFGSGTRLTVV.

The gene calls are TRBV19 and TRBJ2-7, with 7 positions matching TRBD2. Germline V gene sequence: CDR1 LNHDA, CDR2 SQIVND (reference sequence). The ends lost 6 bases at V and 4 bases at J; junction bases unmatched: 12. The CDR3 covers 15 residues. CDR3 DNA sequence: TGTGCCAGTAGCCCCGCCGCGGGGGTTGAGTACGAGCAGTACTTC. This codes for CASSPAAGVEYEQYF.

This clone was counted once. The chain is built from TRBV18 and TRBJ1-1, with D uncertain. Trimming stripped 5 bases from V and 4 bases from J, with 11 bases between. In germline, CDR1 is KGHSH, CDR2 LQKENI. The CDR3 covers 13 residues. CDR3 nucleotides: TGTGCCAGCTCAGGTACTTACTCCACTGAAGCTTTCTTT. Protein: CASSGTYSTEAFF. The whole variable domain, remainder taken from reference TRBV18 and TRBJ1-1, is NAGVMQNPRHLVRRRGQEARLRCSPMKGHSHVYWYRQLPEEGLKFMVYLQKENIIDESGMPKERFSAEFPKEGPSILRIQQVVRGDSAAYFCASSGTYSTEAFFGQGTRLTVV.

J is TRBJ1-2 and V is TRBV4-1; the D is unclear. Trimming took off 0 bases at V and 5 bases at J, with 7 bases between the two ends. This CDR3 is 13 amino acids long. CDR1 is MGHRA, CDR2 YSYEKL, per germline. CDR3 loop: CASSQDNGYGYTF. CDR3 sequence (DNA): TGCGCCAGCAGCCAAGATAACGGTTATGGCTACACCTTC.

The chain's CDR3 is CASSRTGDQPQHF. The CDR3 DNA reads TGTGCCAGCAGCCGGACAGGGGATCAGCCCCAGCATTTT. The genes are TRBV3-1 (or the pseudogene TRBV3-2) and TRBJ1-5; 9 nucleotides match TRBD1. J lost 5 bases, V lost 4 bases, and 0 bases had no gene match. This CDR3 comprises 13 residues. Per germline, CDR1 LGHDT and CDR2 YNNKEL (reference sequence).

The rearrangement uses TRBV28 and TRBJ1-3; D is ambiguous. Trimming cost V 5 bases and J 8 bases, with 7 bases left between them. The CDR3 extends over 11 amino acids. Germline V gene lookup returns CDR1 MDHEN and CDR2 SYDVKM. The CDR3 loop reads CASSPRDTIYF. The CDR3 DNA sequence: TGTGCCAGCAGTCCTCGGGACACCATATATTTT.

The DNA for the CDR3 is TGTGCCAGCAGCCAACGGGAGGGAATCACTGAAGCTTTCTTT. Its protein is CASSQREGITEAFF. The chain couples TRBV3-1 (or the pseudogene TRBV3-2) to TRBJ1-1; no firm D call. The CDR3 contains 14 residues. Germline V CDR1 and CDR2: LGHDT, YNNKEL (reference sequence). V was pared by 2 bases and J by 4 bases, with 11 bases between.

The V and J genes are TRBV24-1 and TRBJ2-5; 11 bases fit TRBD2. Unmatched junction bases numbered 10, after V lost 9 bases and J lost 5 bases. The CDR3 is 15 amino acids. CDR1 is KGHDR and CDR2 is SFDVKD in the germline V gene. CDR3 in amino acids: CATGETSGDLETQYF. CDR3 bases: TGTGCCACCGGAGAGACTAGCGGGGATTTGGAGACCCAGTACTTC.

This chain connects TRBV11-2 to TRBJ2-3; D is uncertain. The germline CDR1 and CDR2 sequences are SGHAT and FQNNGV. V dropped 3 bases and J dropped 4 bases, with 5 bases sitting between them. CDR3 length: 12 residues. The DNA of the CDR3 is TGTGCCAGCAGCTTCCAGGCAGATACGCAGTATTTT. Residues: CASSFQADTQYF. Supplemented by reference TRBV11-2 and TRBJ2-3, the full variable domain reads EAGVAQSPRYKIIEKRQSVAFWCNPISGHATLYWYQQILGQGPKLLIQFQNNGVVDDSQLPKDRFSAERLKGVDSTLKIQPAKLEDSAVYLCASSFQADTQYFGPGTRLTVL.

The chain is built from TRBV30 and TRBJ2-7; 8 nucleotides line up with TRBD2. Germline V gene data show CDR1 as GTSNPN and CDR2 as SVGIG (reference sequence). The CDR3 covers 14 residues. The junction had 15 bases not matched to a gene; V was cut back by 4 bases and J by 10 bases. The chain's CDR3 is CAWNGGGGPSHQYF. DNA of the CDR3: TGTGCCTGGAACGGTGGCGGGGGGCCCAGCCATCAGTACTTC.

The J gene is TRBJ2-7, the V gene TRBV19, with 7 positions matching TRBD1. Germline values: CDR1 LNHDA, CDR2 SQIVND (reference sequence). There are 12 residues in the CDR3. The J segment lost 5 bases and the V segment lost 8 bases, leaving 6 bases of the junction unmatched. CDR3 protein: CASGTVGDEQYF. In DNA, the CDR3 is TGTGCCAGTGGGACAGTCGGCGACGAGCAGTACTTC.

J is TRBJ2-3 and V is TRBV7-9; D possibly corresponds to TRBD1 (5 bases). In germline, CDR1 is SEHNR, CDR2 FQNEAQ (reference sequence). The CDR3 is 17 residues long. Trimming removed 5 bases from V and 3 bases from J, with 21 bases in between. In nucleotides, the CDR3 is TGTGCCAGCAGCCCCCATCGTTCGCCAGGGAAGACAGATACGCAGTATTTT. Translated: CASSPHRSPGKTDTQYF.

V gene TRBV19 combines with J gene TRBJ1-5; TRBD1 is a possible D gene (5 bases). Trimming left V 1 base short and J 0 bases short, with 16 bases between. The CDR3 loop spans 18 amino acids. Looked up from germline, CDR1 is LNHDA and CDR2 is SQIVND (reference sequence). Written as DNA, the CDR3 is TGTGCCAGTAGTATAGCGATCCAGGGACTTTATAGCAATCAGCCCCAGCATTTT. Translating gives CASSIAIQGLYSNQPQHF.

This clone was observed once. The chain is built from TRBV27 and TRBJ1-1; D might be TRBD1 (5 bases). Trimming removed 2 bases at V and 0 bases at J, with 10 bases between. In germline, CDR1 is MNHEY, CDR2 SMNVEV (reference sequence). There are 15 residues in the CDR3. The CDR3 coding sequence is TGTGCCAGCAGTTTAGCGGGGGGAGTGAACACTGAAGCTTTCTTT. It yields the protein CASSLAGGVNTEAFF.

A word on this clone: The same CDR3 also results from other DNA sequences found in this sample. The chain joins TRBV28 to TRBJ1-2; D may be TRBD1 (6 bases). CDR1 MDHEN and CDR2 SYDVKM come from the germline V gene. V was shortened by 2 bases and J by 0 bases, with 7 bases between the two germline ends. The CDR3 loop spans 14 amino acids. CDR3 nucleotides: TGTGCCAGCAGTTTACCAGGGGCTAACTATGGCTACACCTTC. Encoded protein: CASSLPGANYGYTF.

The V and J genes are TRBV9 and TRBJ1-4; a weak D match, TRBD1 (5 bases). Germline CDR1 and CDR2: SGDLS and YYNGEE. The CDR3 is made up of 14 amino acids. V was clipped by 2 bases and J by 4 bases, with 9 bases between them. CDR3 sequence reads: CASSVGGHNEKLFF. The CDR3 DNA sequence: TGTGCCAGCAGCGTTGGCGGACATAATGAAAAACTGTTTTTT.

V usage is TRBV5-5 and J usage is TRBJ1-2, with 12 bases matching TRBD1. The CDR3 is 17 residues long. Germline V gene data show CDR1 as SGHKS and CDR2 as YYEKEE (reference sequence). Trimming took 0 bases from V and 5 from J; bases not matched to a gene: 8. Written as DNA, the CDR3 is TGTGCCAGCAGCTTGGCCGTAGGGACAGGGGGCAAGTATGGCTACACCTTC. Its protein product is CASSLAVGTGGKYGYTF.

V gene TRBV18 combines with J gene TRBJ2-7, with TRBD1 matching over 10 bases. This CDR3 region has 16 residues. Germline CDR1 is KGHSH and CDR2 is LQKENI. V gave up 4 bases and J gave up 5 bases; unmatched junction bases: 11. CDR3 nucleotide sequence: TGTGCCAGCTCACGGGGCGGTTTCGGGACAGGGGACGAGCAGTACTTC. Translating it yields CASSRGGFGTGDEQYF.

The genes are TRBV12-3 or TRBV12-4 and TRBJ2-1; tentatively, D is TRBD2 (6 bases). The CDR3 consists of 12 residues. The ends were cut back, 5 bases at V and 12 bases at J, with 14 bases in the middle. DNA of the CDR3: TGTGCCAGCAGTCCCAGACTAGGACGGCAGTTCTTC. This sequence encodes CASSPRLGRQFF.